Listed here are 31 T cell receptor beta chains from one sample, sequenced in a study of T cell repertoires in ileal Crohn's disease. TCRdb's table, derived via immunoSEQ multiplex PCR, lists solely in-frame clones and lacks some. The sample contains about 60,000 clones, approximately 88% of which appear only once. Time point of the sample: neoterminal ileum biopsy at postoperative endoscopy, about 6 months after surgery. The sample comprised ileal tissue. Source of these receptors: an adult with Crohn's disease.

V gene TRBV6-1 combines with J gene TRBJ1-5; perhaps TRBD1 as D (6 bases). This CDR3 contains 15 residues. Trimming shortened V by 3 bases and J by 7 bases, and 16 bases separated the two germline ends. Germline assignment: CDR1 MNHNS and CDR2 SASEGT. CDR3: CASSDYRASTQPQHF. The CDR3 nucleotides read TGTGCCAGCAGTGATTACAGGGCGTCGACGCAGCCCCAGCATTTT.

This chain links TRBV10-2 with TRBJ1-1, with 7 bases fitting TRBD1. V lost 6 bases to trimming and J lost 1 base; unmatched junction nucleotides: 5. Germline-derived CDR1 and CDR2 are WSHSY and SAAADI. This CDR3 contains 14 residues. The CDR3 sequence is CASRGQPTNTEAFF. CDR3 in DNA: TGCGCCAGCAGGGGACAGCCCACGAACACTGAAGCTTTCTTT.

This clone has just one count. The chain couples TRBV7-8 to TRBJ1-1; D uncertain. Germline values: CDR1 SGHVS, CDR2 FQNEAQ. CDR3 size: 16 residues. V was cut by 1 base and J by 2 bases, with 14 bases left in between. This chain's CDR3 is CASSLGGSKINTEAFF. For the CDR3, the DNA is TGTGCCAGCAGCTTAGGAGGTTCCAAAATCAACACTGAAGCTTTCTTT.

The chain combines TRBV11-2 with TRBJ1-1; tentatively, D is TRBD1 (6 bases). Trimming removed 4 bases at V and 0 bases at J, with 9 bases between. In germline, CDR1 is SGHAT, CDR2 FQNNGV. The CDR3 extends over 14 amino acids. DNA for the CDR3: TGTGCCAGCAGCTCAGACAGGCTGAACACTGAAGCTTTCTTT. Translated: CASSSDRLNTEAFF.

The CDR3 sequence is CASSDSPRGSGYTF. In DNA, the CDR3 is TGTGCCAGCAGCGACAGTCCCCGAGGATCCGGCTACACCTTC. This chain links TRBV6-5 with TRBJ1-2; a possible D gene is TRBD1 (5 bases). This CDR3 comprises 14 residues. The germline CDR1 and CDR2 sequences are MNHEY and SVGAGI. Trimming took off 6 bases at V and 8 bases at J, with 19 bases between the two ends.

The rearrangement uses TRBV4-1 and TRBJ2-2; a possible D gene is TRBD2 (5 bases). There are 12 residues in the CDR3. V lost 4 bases and J lost 7, with 7 bases in between. CDR1 is MGHRA, CDR2 YSYEKL, per germline. The CDR3 protein is CASSPRGGELFF. CDR3 bases: TGCGCCAGCAGCCCCCGGGGCGGGGAGCTGTTTTTT.

This clone came up once. The chain is built from TRBV5-1 and TRBJ2-5, with 9 bases that match TRBD2. CDR3 length: 15 amino acids. V was clipped by 2 bases and J by 5 bases; unmatched bases: 7. The germline gives CDR1 SGHRS, CDR2 YFSETQ. The CDR3 is CASSFGRGGPETQYF. The DNA of the CDR3 is TGCGCCAGCAGCTTTGGGCGGGGGGGCCCGGAGACCCAGTACTTC. The full variable domain, rest sourced from reference TRBV5-1 and TRBJ2-5, is KAGVTQTPRYLIKTRGQQVTLSCSPISGHRSVSWYQQTPGQGLQFLFEYFSETQRNKGNFPGRFSGRQFSNSRSEMNVSTLELGDSALYLCASSFGRGGPETQYFGPGTRLLVL.

The table lists this clone with a few counts. The chain carries TRBV10-2 and TRBJ2-7; 8 bases align to TRBD2. Germline loops: CDR1 WSHSY, CDR2 SAAADI. The trim removed 5 bases at V and 1 base at J, leaving 7 bases unmatched. CDR3 length equals 15 residues. CDR3 DNA sequence: TGCGCCAGCAGTCGGGACGAGCGGGGGTCCTACGAGCAGTACGTC. It specifies CASSRDERGSYEQYV.

The rearrangement uses TRBV5-1 and TRBJ1-1; D remains unclear. Germline CDR1 reads SGHRS; CDR2 reads YFSETQ. The ends were cut back, 1 base at V and 1 base at J, with 8 bases in the middle. The CDR3 is made up of 14 amino acids. CDR3 bases: TGCGCCAGCAGCTTGACGGGTCAGAACACTGAAGCTTTCTTT. Residues: CASSLTGQNTEAFF.

The chain joins TRBV27 to TRBJ2-6; 7 bases align to TRBD2. Germline V CDR1 and CDR2: MNHEY, SMNVEV (reference sequence). There are 15 residues in the CDR3. V gave up 4 bases and J gave up 4 bases; unmatched junction bases: 4. This chain's CDR3 is CASSYRGVGANVLTF. CDR3 bases: TGTGCCAGCAGTTATCGGGGGGTCGGGGCCAACGTCCTGACTTTC.

The chain employs TRBV2 and TRBJ2-7; D might be TRBD2 (5 bases). The germline V and J ends were trimmed by 4 bases and 3 bases, with 13 bases remaining between them. This CDR3 contains 14 residues. CDR1 SNHLY and CDR2 FYNNEI come from the germline V gene. The CDR3 DNA reads as TGTGCCAGCAGTGCGTCGGGAACCAACTACGAGCAGTACTTC. It is translated as CASSASGTNYEQYF.

The CDR3 spells CASSQDAGSATYEQYF. As DNA, the CDR3 is TGTGCCAGCAGCCAAGACGCGGGTTCCGCCACCTACGAGCAGTACTTC. This chain connects TRBV14 to TRBJ2-7; the D gene is possibly TRBD2 (5 bases). The CDR3 length is 16 residues. With 0 bases removed from V and 2 bases from J, the gap between germline ends came to 14 bases. The germline V gene has CDR1 SGHDN and CDR2 FVKESK.

This clone was seen a single time. The chain uses TRBV4-3 and TRBJ2-3; unclear D gene. This CDR3 contains 15 residues. The ends were cut back, 4 bases at V and 0 bases at J, with 11 bases in the middle. Germline CDR1 and CDR2: LGHNA and YSLEER. The CDR3 loop is CASSLQAQSTDTQYF. In nucleotides, the CDR3 is TGCGCCAGCAGCCTCCAGGCCCAAAGCACAGATACGCAGTATTTT.

The rearrangement uses TRBV14 and TRBJ1-2; 8 bases match TRBD1. The CDR3 runs to 15 residues. Germline CDR1 is SGHDN and CDR2 is FVKESK. J lost 5 bases, V lost 0 bases, and 5 bases had no gene match. The CDR3 DNA follows: TGTGCCAGCAGCCAAGATGTTCGGACAGGGTATGGCTACACCTTC. This translates into CASSQDVRTGYGYTF.

The chain joins TRBV5-1 to TRBJ2-6; D gene unclear. Germline CDR1 SGHRS, CDR2 YFSETQ. The ends were cut back, 0 bases at V and 0 bases at J, with 10 bases in the middle. This CDR3 has 17 residues. CDR3 nucleotide sequence: TGCGCCAGCAGCTTGGGTCCGGCGGTCTCTGGGGCCAACGTCCTGACTTTC. Its protein product is CASSLGPAVSGANVLTF.

As DNA, the CDR3 is TGTGCCAGCAGCGTAGTAGGGGACACAGATACGCAGTATTTT. Translated, it gives CASSVVGDTDTQYF. The chain employs TRBV9 and TRBJ2-3; weak D call: TRBD1 (5 bases). The ends were cut back, 0 bases at V and 2 bases at J, with 7 bases in the middle. The CDR3 has 14 amino acids. Per germline, CDR1 SGDLS and CDR2 YYNGEE.

The gene calls are TRBV6-5 and TRBJ2-5, with D unclear. The CDR3 is 13 amino acids. CDR1 and CDR2 from the germline V gene are MNHEY and SVGAGI. V was pared by 6 bases and J by 0 bases, with 8 bases between. CDR3 loop: CASREQNQETQYF. The CDR3 DNA reads as TGTGCCAGCAGGGAACAGAACCAAGAGACCCAGTACTTC.

The genes are TRBV6-5 and TRBJ1-5, with unresolved D. The CDR3 length is 15 residues. In germline, CDR1 is MNHEY, CDR2 SVGAGI. V lost 6 bases, J lost 7 bases, and 19 bases lay in between. CDR3 sequence: CASSPGAGLHQPQHF. CDR3 nucleotides: TGTGCCAGCAGCCCCGGCGCAGGCCTACACCAGCCCCAGCATTTT.

V gene TRBV10-3 combines with J gene TRBJ1-4; weak D call: TRBD1 (5 bases). The V gene's germline CDR1 is ENHRY and CDR2 SYGVKD. Between the trimmed V and J ends, which lost 6 bases and 5 bases, there was a span of 10 bases. The CDR3 is made up of 13 amino acids. The CDR3 protein is CAISETVNEKLFF. CDR3 in DNA: TGTGCCATCAGCGAGACAGTGAATGAAAAACTGTTTTTT.

This chain uses TRBV28 with TRBJ1-5; D gene unclear. This CDR3 contains 12 residues. Trimming stripped 3 bases from V and 3 bases from J, with 3 bases between. Germline CDR1 and CDR2: MDHEN and SYDVKM. The CDR3 region is CASSFINQPQHF. In DNA, the CDR3 is TGTGCCAGCAGTTTTATCAATCAGCCCCAGCATTTT.

In its sample, this clone was seen once. The chain links TRBV5-4 to TRBJ1-5; no reliable D call. This CDR3 has 14 residues. Germline loops: CDR1 SGHNT, CDR2 YYREEE (reference sequence). V dropped 2 bases and J dropped 7 bases, with 13 bases sitting between them. The CDR3 DNA is TGTGCCAGCAGCTTAGGCGGAGAATCACAGCCCCAGCATTTT. Translation gives CASSLGGESQPQHF.

The chain recombines TRBV18 with TRBJ1-3, with D tentatively TRBD1 (5 bases). CDR3 length: 15 residues. V was clipped by 1 base and J by 2 bases, with 9 bases between them. Per germline, CDR1 KGHSH and CDR2 LQKENI. CDR3 nucleotide sequence: TGTGCCAGCTCACCACAAGCAGGGACTGGAAACACCATATATTTT. Protein sequence: CASSPQAGTGNTIYF. The whole variable domain, filled in from reference TRBV18 and TRBJ1-3, reads NAGVMQNPRHLVRRRGQEARLRCSPMKGHSHVYWYRQLPEEGLKFMVYLQKENIIDESGMPKERFSAEFPKEGPSILRIQQVVRGDSAAYFCASSPQAGTGNTIYFGEGSWLTVV.

The V gene is TRBV5-4, the J gene TRBJ2-7; a weak D match, TRBD1 (6 bases). There are 15 residues in the CDR3. Germline lookup yields CDR1 SGHNT and CDR2 YYREEE (reference sequence). Trimming left V 4 bases short and J 1 base short, with 15 bases between. The CDR3 reads CASSPSPTGSYEQYF. For the CDR3, the DNA is TGTGCCAGCAGCCCCTCCCCGACAGGTTCCTACGAGCAGTACTTC.

The chain links TRBV5-1 to TRBJ1-1; TRBD1 aligns across 8 bases. Germline V gene sequence: CDR1 SGHRS, CDR2 YFSETQ. The CDR3 has 15 residues. After removal of 5 bases from V and 4 bases from J, the junction contained 10 bases not matched to a gene. CDR3 region: CASRPTGGLGTEAFF. The CDR3 region has the DNA TGCGCCAGCAGACCAACAGGGGGTCTGGGCACTGAAGCTTTCTTT.

The J gene is TRBJ1-3, the V gene TRBV5-1; D is ambiguous. The V end lost 5 bases, the J end lost 0 bases, and 12 bases lay between the germline ends. Per the germline V gene, CDR1 is SGHRS and CDR2 is YFSETQ. This CDR3 is built from 15 residues. Here the CDR3 reads CASRAVLSSGNTIYF. The CDR3 DNA reads TGCGCCAGCAGGGCCGTCCTTTCCTCTGGAAACACCATATATTTT. Looking up the rest from reference TRBV5-1 and TRBJ1-3 gives the full variable domain: KAGVTQTPRYLIKTRGQQVTLSCSPISGHRSVSWYQQTPGQGLQFLFEYFSETQRNKGNFPGRFSGRQFSNSRSEMNVSTLELGDSALYLCASRAVLSSGNTIYFGEGSWLTVV.

The chain recombines TRBV2 with TRBJ1-3; D is possibly TRBD1 (5 bases). This CDR3 has 14 amino acids. V lost 3 bases and J lost 4, with 10 bases in between. Germline V gene lookup returns CDR1 SNHLY and CDR2 FYNNEI. This CDR3 reads CASSDRGAGNTIYF. The CDR3 DNA sequence: TGTGCCAGCAGTGACCGCGGGGCGGGAAACACCATATATTTT. Filled out from reference TRBV2 and TRBJ1-3, the complete variable domain reads EPEVTQTPSHQVTQMGQEVILRCVPISNHLYFYWYRQILGQKVEFLVSFYNNEISEKSEIFDDQFSVERPDGSNFTLKIRSTKLEDSAMYFCASSDRGAGNTIYFGEGSWLTVV.

The V gene is TRBV18, the J gene TRBJ2-5; the D is unclear. Germline V lookup: CDR1 KGHSH, CDR2 LQKENI. The V end lost 2 bases, the J end lost 5 bases, and 6 bases lay between the germline ends. The length of the CDR3 is 12 residues. Here the CDR3 reads CASSPMRETQYF. CDR3 DNA: TGTGCCAGCTCACCAATGAGGGAGACCCAGTACTTC.

The rearrangement uses TRBV7-2 and TRBJ2-2; 14 nucleotides match TRBD2. Unmatched junction bases numbered 8, after V lost 4 bases and J lost 4 bases. Germline CDR1 and CDR2: SGHTA and FQGNSA. CDR3 length: 18 residues. CDR3 protein: CASSSGTSGSLGTGELFF. The CDR3 DNA is TGTGCCAGCAGCTCAGGGACTAGCGGGAGTTTGGGCACCGGGGAGCTGTTTTTT.

This clone appeared a single time. The chain recombines TRBV9 with TRBJ2-1; 10 bases agree with TRBD2. From germline, CDR1 is SGDLS and CDR2 YYNGEE. The CDR3 runs to 14 residues. V shed 8 bases, J shed 3 bases, and the junction held 5 bases outside the gene matches. The CDR3 here is CASEKREGYNEQFF. CDR3 bases: TGTGCCAGTGAGAAGCGGGAGGGCTACAATGAGCAGTTCTTC.

The genes are TRBV27 and TRBJ2-5, with D possibly TRBD2 on 5 matching bases. The V gene lost 5 bases and the J gene lost 0 bases, with 13 bases spanning the gap. The CDR3 is 15 residues long. The germline CDR1 and CDR2 sequences are MNHEY and SMNVEV (reference sequence). CDR3 coding DNA: TGTGCCAGCAGTCCCGAGGGCTCGTACCAAGAGACCCAGTACTTC. This sequence encodes CASSPEGSYQETQYF.

J is TRBJ1-1 and V is TRBV29-1; the D gene is possibly TRBD1 (5 bases). The CDR3 has 14 residues. V lost 1 base and J 5 bases, leaving 14 bases between the germline ends. Germline values: CDR1 SQVTM, CDR2 ANQGSEA. The DNA for the CDR3 is TGCAGCGTTGAAGCCCCGCCGGCAGGGACTGAAGCTTTCTTT. As protein: CSVEAPPAGTEAFF.